This T cell receptor (beta chain) came from a study of T cell responses to AZD1222 COVID-19 vaccine (dated by TCRdb to about 2021). Describing the broader study: TCR sequencing covered about 230 trial participants: 207 given two doses of AZD1222 and about 26 given two doses of MenACWY control vaccine. Trial participants were enrolled into age subgroups of 18-55, 56-69 and 70-plus years, which contained around 150, 28 and 57 TCR-sequenced participants, respectively. Study-level results and caveats: Because no samples from the day 14 peak response were available, repertoires could be characterized only after the peak T cell response. In the small 56-69-year group, the increase in depth fell short of significance, most likely because of low power. Participants were mostly white British, with more females than males. The authors suggested clonal diversity may have been underestimated. Nearly half of unique spike-specific TCRs reportedly recognized epitopes outside regions mutated in the B.1.351 and B.1.1.7 variants. After two AZD1222 doses, spike-specific TCR breadth and depth were significantly higher than at day 0 and than in MenACWY recipients. Vaccine-associated CD4 TCRs spanned the whole spike protein, with dominant responses in regions 160-218 and 743-854. Conclusions about previously exposed vaccinees are limited because only six or seven AZD1222 recipients were SARS-CoV-2 seropositive at baseline.

Spanning cysteine to phenylalanine, the CDR3 consists of 15 amino acids. Solely the CDR3 DNA is kept, with 45 bases framed from the first base. For CDR1 and CDR2, the germline V gene lists MNHEY and SVGAGI. The V end loses 9 bases and the J end loses 7 bases, and a stretch of 21 bases separates them. The sample's time point, from its label and the paper: about 28 days (+/-7) after the second vaccine dose. AZD1222 recipients with second doses at about 4 weeks or about 12 weeks were pooled, because spike-specific TCR depth and breadth did not differ between schedules. Samples from vaccinated people were obtained from the UK trials COV001 and COV002, which included a single-blind randomized controlled phase 2/3 trial of AZD1222 (ChAdOx1 nCoV-19) in healthy adults. For TCRbeta chain sequencing, PBMC samples were collected from trial participants at day 0 and at day 28 after the second dose. This clone was observed once. Its antigen target is currently unknown. Per-base qualities were not stored, and no clone one base away is much larger.

The CDR3 regions of human TCRbeta chains were subjected to immunosequencing. The original methods were these. TCRs in the repertoires were matched against a reference library of SARS-CoV-2-specific TCRs that had been generated with the MIRA antigen-specificity platform. Breadth meant the fraction of unique TCRs that were SARS-CoV-2-associated, whereas depth meant the fraction of total T cells that were SARS-CoV-2-associated. Using the MIRA data, each spike-specific TCR was assigned both to the spike region to which the TCR was reactive and to a CD4 or CD8 class. Log10-transformed breadth and depth values were compared by one-way ANOVA with Sidak's multiple comparisons tests. As stored in TCRdb, this immuneACCESS dataset retains in-frame rearrangements with V and J assigned. A fraction of the clones does not appear; measured against another copy, unresolved V genes explain less than half of the discrepancy, and the remainder lacks a known reason. Clone size and the V and J calls come from that table; the DNA yielded D and trimming. The sample has 95,000 to 150,000 clones on record, around 93% of them singletons. 5% of the sample is taken by the ten largest.

This TCR came from an adult who received the AZD1222 COVID-19 vaccine. Sequencing used peripheral blood, obtained 28 days after the second AZD1222 dose. The rearranged segments are TRBV6-5 and TRBJ1-4; TRBD1 might be the D gene, on 5 matching bases. The CDR3 reads as follows: CASRNRGVRREKLFF. The bases are TGTGCCAGTAGGAATCGGGGGGTCAGGCGTGAAAAACTGTTTTTT.